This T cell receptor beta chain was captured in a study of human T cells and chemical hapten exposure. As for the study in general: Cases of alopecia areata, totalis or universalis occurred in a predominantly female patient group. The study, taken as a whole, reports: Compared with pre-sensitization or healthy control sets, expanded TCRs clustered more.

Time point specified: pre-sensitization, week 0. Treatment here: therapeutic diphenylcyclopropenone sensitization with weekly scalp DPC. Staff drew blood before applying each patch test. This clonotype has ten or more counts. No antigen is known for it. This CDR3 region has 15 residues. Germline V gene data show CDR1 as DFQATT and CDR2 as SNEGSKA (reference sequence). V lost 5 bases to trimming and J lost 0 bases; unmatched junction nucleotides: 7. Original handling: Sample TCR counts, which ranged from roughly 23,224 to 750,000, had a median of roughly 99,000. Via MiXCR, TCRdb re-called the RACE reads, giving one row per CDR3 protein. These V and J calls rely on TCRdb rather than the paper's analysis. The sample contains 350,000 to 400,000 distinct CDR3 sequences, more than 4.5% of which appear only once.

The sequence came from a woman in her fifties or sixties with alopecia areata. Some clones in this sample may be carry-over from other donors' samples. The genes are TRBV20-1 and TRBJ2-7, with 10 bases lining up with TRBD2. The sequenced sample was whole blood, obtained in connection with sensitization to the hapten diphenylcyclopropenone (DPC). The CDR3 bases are TGCAGTGCTCGTAGACCTAGCGGGGGCTCCTACGAGCAGTACTTC. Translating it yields CSARRPSGGSYEQYF.